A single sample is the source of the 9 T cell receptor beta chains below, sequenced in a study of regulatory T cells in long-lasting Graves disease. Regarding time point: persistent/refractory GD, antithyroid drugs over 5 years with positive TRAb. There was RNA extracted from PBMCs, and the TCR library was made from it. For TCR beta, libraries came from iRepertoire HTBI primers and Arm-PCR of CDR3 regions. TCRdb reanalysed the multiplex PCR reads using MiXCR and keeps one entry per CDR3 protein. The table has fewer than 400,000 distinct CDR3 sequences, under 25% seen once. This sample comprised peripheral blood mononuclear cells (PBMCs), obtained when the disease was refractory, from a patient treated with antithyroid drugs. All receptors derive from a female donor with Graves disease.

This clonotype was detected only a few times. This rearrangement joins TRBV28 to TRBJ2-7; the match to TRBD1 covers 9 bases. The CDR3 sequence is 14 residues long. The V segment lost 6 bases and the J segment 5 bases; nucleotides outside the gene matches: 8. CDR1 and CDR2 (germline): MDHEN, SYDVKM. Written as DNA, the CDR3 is TGTGCCAGCAGAGAAGGGACAGGGTTTAACGAGCAGTACTTC. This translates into CASREGTGFNEQYF.

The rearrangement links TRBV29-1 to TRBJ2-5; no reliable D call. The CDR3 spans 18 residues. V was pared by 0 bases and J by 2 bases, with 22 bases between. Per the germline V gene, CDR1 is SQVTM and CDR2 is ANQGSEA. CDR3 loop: CSVEDVIGYATLQETQYF. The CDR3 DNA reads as TGCAGCGTTGAAGATGTCATCGGATATGCGACCTTACAAGAGACCCAGTACTTC.

CDR3 region: CASSTWGRGGGEQFF. CDR3 nucleotides: TGTGCCAGCAGCACCTGGGGCAGGGGGGGGGGGGAGCAGTTCTTC. The chain combines TRBV27 with TRBJ2-1, with D perhaps assigned TRBD1 or TRBD2 (7 bases each). The CDR3 runs to 15 residues. V lost 6 bases and J 10 bases, leaving 22 bases between the germline ends. The germline V gene encodes CDR1 MNHEY and CDR2 SMNVEV (reference sequence).

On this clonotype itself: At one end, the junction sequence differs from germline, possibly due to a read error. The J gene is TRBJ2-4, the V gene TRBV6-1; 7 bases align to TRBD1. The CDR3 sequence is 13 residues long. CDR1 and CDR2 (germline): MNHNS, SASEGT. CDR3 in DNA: TGTGCCAGCAGAGAGGGGGCAAGAAACACTCAGTACTTC. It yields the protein CASREGARNTQYF.

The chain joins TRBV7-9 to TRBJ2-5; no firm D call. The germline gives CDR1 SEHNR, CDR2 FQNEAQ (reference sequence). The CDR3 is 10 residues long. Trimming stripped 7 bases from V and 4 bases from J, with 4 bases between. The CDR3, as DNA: TGTGCCAGCATGGGAGAGACCCAGTACTTC. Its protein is CASMGETQYF.

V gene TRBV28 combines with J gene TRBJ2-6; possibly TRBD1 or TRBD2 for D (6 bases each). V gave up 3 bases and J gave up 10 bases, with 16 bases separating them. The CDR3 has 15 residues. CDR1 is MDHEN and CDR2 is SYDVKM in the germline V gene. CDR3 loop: CASSFLFQGRNVLTF. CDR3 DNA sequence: TGTGCCAGCAGTTTTTTATTTCAGGGGAGGAACGTCCTGACTTTC.

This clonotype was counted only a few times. The CDR3, as DNA: TGTGCCAGCAGTTTTTGGCAGGGGGCCCAGAACACTGAAGCTTTCTTT. This sequence encodes CASSFWQGAQNTEAFF. The rearrangement joins TRBV6-4 to TRBJ1-1, with 8 positions matching TRBD1. V was pared by 5 bases and J by 1 base, with 9 bases of the junction left unmatched. Germline CDR1 is MRHNA and CDR2 is SNTAGT. CDR3 length: 16 residues.

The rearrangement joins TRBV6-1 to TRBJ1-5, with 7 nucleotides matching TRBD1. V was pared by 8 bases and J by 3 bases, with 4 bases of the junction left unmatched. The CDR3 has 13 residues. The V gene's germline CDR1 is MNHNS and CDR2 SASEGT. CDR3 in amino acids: CASADRNNQPQHF. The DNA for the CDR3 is TGTGCCAGCGCGGACAGGAACAATCAGCCCCAGCATTTT.

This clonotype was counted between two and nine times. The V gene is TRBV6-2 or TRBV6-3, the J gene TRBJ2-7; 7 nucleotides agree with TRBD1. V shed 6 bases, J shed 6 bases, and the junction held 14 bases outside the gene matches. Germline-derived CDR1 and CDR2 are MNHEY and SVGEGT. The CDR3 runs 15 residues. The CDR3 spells CASRRPGQRGSEQYF. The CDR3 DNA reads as TGTGCCAGCAGAAGACCGGGACAGCGAGGTTCCGAGCAGTACTTC.